The 28 T cell receptor beta chains below come from one sample, sequenced in a study of blood T cell repertoires in COVID-19. Libraries were prepared by immunoSEQ multiplex PCR; TCRdb keeps only in-frame clonotypes and omits some of them. The sample lists some 250,000 clones; approximately 84% were seen once. The sequenced material came from peripheral blood. Receptor source: a woman aged 25 to 39 who had recovered from COVID-19.

This chain joins TRBV2 and TRBJ2-1; TRBD2 matches at 7 bases. The length of the CDR3 is 17 residues. In germline, CDR1 is SNHLY, CDR2 FYNNEI. V lost 5 bases, J lost 0 bases, and 10 bases stayed unmatched. CDR3 bases: TGTGCCAGCAGTCAATACCCGCGGGGGAGCTCCTACAATGAGCAGTTCTTC. This sequence encodes CASSQYPRGSSYNEQFF.

The V gene is TRBV5-5, the J gene TRBJ2-1; 11 bases are shared with TRBD2. CDR1 SGHKS and CDR2 YYEKEE come from the germline V gene (reference sequence). The ends lost 5 bases at V and 3 bases at J; junction bases unmatched: 7. There are 16 residues in the CDR3. The CDR3 DNA reads as TGTGCCAGCAGTGCTAGCGGGGGGAAAAACTACAATGAGCAGTTCTTC. This translates into CASSASGGKNYNEQFF. The entire variable domain, with the rest obtained from reference TRBV5-5 and TRBJ2-1, is as follows: DAGVTQSPTHLIKTRGQQVTLRCSPISGHKSVSWYQQVLGQGPQFIFQYYEKEERGRGNFPDRFSARQFPNYSSELNVNALLLGDSALYLCASSASGGKNYNEQFFGPGTRLTVL.

The gene calls are TRBV19 and TRBJ1-2; D may be TRBD1 (5 bases). Germline V gives CDR1 LNHDA, CDR2 SQIVND (reference sequence). This CDR3 has 15 amino acids. The V end lost 3 bases, the J end lost 4 bases, and 15 bases lay between the germline ends. The CDR3 sequence is CASSIAGEPFYGYTF. CDR3 nucleotides: TGTGCCAGTAGTATCGCGGGGGAACCCTTCTATGGCTACACCTTC.

V is TRBV1 and J is TRBJ2-5; TRBD2 is the table's D call, not checked against the DNA. TRBV1 is tagged as a pseudogene. CDR3 length equals 14 residues. CDR3 sequence reads: CTSSQQLDQETQYF. DNA for the CDR3: TGCACCAGCAGCCAGCAACTAGACCAAGAGACCCAGTACTTC.

This chain connects TRBV6-5 to TRBJ1-2; 8 bases fit TRBD1. The germline CDR1 and CDR2 sequences are MNHEY and SVGAGI. V gave up 6 bases and J gave up 4 bases; unmatched junction bases: 4. The CDR3 spans 13 residues. CDR3 sequence (DNA): TGTGCCAGCAGCTTGACAGGGGTCTATGGCTACACCTTC. It is translated as CASSLTGVYGYTF.

The chain couples TRBV7-9 to TRBJ2-6; D is unresolved. The V gene's germline CDR1 is SEHNR and CDR2 FQNEAQ (reference sequence). The germline V and J ends were trimmed by 6 bases and 0 bases, with 9 bases remaining between them. The CDR3 extends over 15 amino acids. DNA of the CDR3: TGTGCCAGCAGTCCGACACTCTCTGGGGCCAACGTCCTGACTTTC. It specifies CASSPTLSGANVLTF.

The genes are TRBV19 and TRBJ1-1; 8 nucleotides match TRBD1. The CDR3 covers 14 residues. The germline V gene encodes CDR1 LNHDA and CDR2 SQIVND (reference sequence). The V gene end was trimmed by 3 bases and the J gene end by 11 bases; junction bases not matched to a gene: 11. CDR3 coding DNA: TGTGCCAGTAGTATTGGGCAGGGGGCGATTTGGGCTTTCTTT. Translation: CASSIGQGAIWAFF.

The table lists this clone with a few counts. The chain couples TRBV2 to TRBJ1-2; the match to TRBD1 covers 9 bases. With 7 bases clipped from V and 4 bases from J, the junction kept 10 bases outside the gene matches. Per the germline V gene, CDR1 is SNHLY and CDR2 is FYNNEI. The CDR3 totals 15 residues. The CDR3 loop is CASTPDRGGGYGYTF. CDR3 nucleotide sequence: TGTGCCAGCACTCCCGACAGGGGGGGCGGCTATGGCTACACCTTC.

The chain carries TRBV2 and TRBJ2-1; 9 nucleotides line up with TRBD1. Germline V CDR1 and CDR2: SNHLY, FYNNEI. This CDR3 is built from 15 residues. V lost 6 bases to trimming and J lost 6 bases; unmatched junction nucleotides: 9. The CDR3 here is CASRPQGAGGNEQFF. The CDR3 bases are TGTGCCAGCAGACCACAGGGGGCGGGTGGCAATGAGCAGTTCTTC.

This chain joins TRBV5-4 and TRBJ2-3; TRBD2 aligns across 8 bases. Per germline, CDR1 SGHNT and CDR2 YYREEE (reference sequence). Losses at the gene ends were 0 bases for V and 2 bases for J; bases not matched to a gene: 5. The CDR3 length is 16 residues. CDR3 DNA: TGTGCCAGCAGCTTGGCGGGTAGCGGGGTCACAGATACGCAGTATTTT. Protein sequence: CASSLAGSGVTDTQYF.

V usage is TRBV5-4 and J usage is TRBJ2-1, with 7 bases aligning to TRBD2. J gave up 0 bases and V 5 bases, and 5 bases lay outside the gene matches. Germline CDR1 SGHNT, CDR2 YYREEE (reference sequence). The CDR3 totals 15 residues. The CDR3, as DNA: TGTGCCAGCAGGCCGGGGGGAAGCTCCTACAATGAGCAGTTCTTC. It is translated as CASRPGGSSYNEQFF.

This chain links TRBV24-1 with TRBJ2-7, with 7 bases that match TRBD2. The CDR3 is made up of 13 amino acids. V trimming: 4 bases; J trimming: 6 bases; junction bases outside the gene matches: 5. Germline V gives CDR1 KGHDR, CDR2 SFDVKD. Here the CDR3 DNA reads TGTGCCACCAGTGAGGGGGGGACTTTCGAGCAGTACTTC. Protein: CATSEGGTFEQYF.

The chain employs TRBV5-4 and TRBJ2-2, with TRBD1 matching over 7 bases. Germline CDR1 is SGHNT and CDR2 is YYREEE (reference sequence). The CDR3 consists of 13 residues. The junction had 4 bases not matched to a gene; V was cut back by 3 bases and J by 8 bases. The CDR3 nucleotides read TGTGCCAGCAGCTACCAGACAGGGGGGGAGCTGTTTTTT. Amino acids: CASSYQTGGELFF.

The CDR3 reads CAISRSETGGNEQFF. DNA for the CDR3: TGTGCCATCAGTCGTTCTGAGACAGGGGGGAATGAGCAGTTCTTC. This chain connects TRBV10-3 to TRBJ2-1; TRBD1 aligns across 9 bases. The V gene end was trimmed by 5 bases and the J gene end by 7 bases; junction bases not matched to a gene: 9. The CDR3 is made up of 15 amino acids. The V gene's germline CDR1 is ENHRY and CDR2 SYGVKD.

The chain recombines TRBV11-2 with TRBJ2-1; TRBD2 agrees at 11 bases. The length of the CDR3 is 15 residues. Germline trimming cut 5 bases from V and 5 bases from J; bases unmatched to any gene: 5. Germline lookup yields CDR1 SGHAT and CDR2 FQNNGV. CDR3 sequence reads: CASSPLAGVNNEQFF. The CDR3, as DNA: TGTGCCAGCAGCCCACTAGCGGGGGTAAACAATGAGCAGTTCTTC.

J is TRBJ2-3 and V is TRBV11-2; D is perhaps TRBD1 (6 bases). The CDR3 consists of 20 residues. Germline V lookup: CDR1 SGHAT, CDR2 FQNNGV. Deletions cut 0 bases from V and 0 bases from J, with 22 bases between. The CDR3 nucleotides are TGTGCCAGCAGCTTAGATACGGACAGCCCGTCGGTACCTAGCACAGATACGCAGTATTTT. This sequence encodes CASSLDTDSPSVPSTDTQYF.

This clone occurred once. J is TRBJ2-3 and V is TRBV13, with 8 bases lining up with TRBD2. V was clipped by 4 bases and J by 1 base; unmatched bases: 7. The CDR3 extends over 16 amino acids. CDR1 is PRHDT and CDR2 is FYEKMQ in the germline V gene (reference sequence). The CDR3 reads CASSSGGRGGTDTQYF. The CDR3 region has the DNA TGTGCCAGCAGCTCTGGAGGGCGGGGGGGCACAGATACGCAGTATTTT.

The gene calls are TRBV19 and TRBJ2-1; 7 bases are shared with TRBD1. CDR1 and CDR2 from the germline V gene are LNHDA and SQIVND (reference sequence). The CDR3 extends over 15 amino acids. J lost 4 bases, V lost 4 bases, and 7 bases had no gene match. CDR3 loop: CASSKDRQGYNEQFF. The CDR3 nucleotides are TGTGCCAGTAGTAAGGACCGACAGGGATACAATGAGCAGTTCTTC.

The rearrangement uses TRBV19 and TRBJ2-6; tentative D call: TRBD2 (5 bases). Trimming removed 6 bases at V and 0 bases at J, with 9 bases between. The germline CDR1 and CDR2 sequences are LNHDA and SQIVND (reference sequence). CDR3 length: 15 residues. CDR3 residues: CASSAGGSGANVLTF. As DNA, the CDR3 is TGTGCCAGTAGCGCAGGAGGCTCTGGGGCCAACGTCCTGACTTTC.

J is TRBJ1-3 and V is TRBV10-3; 9 nucleotides match TRBD1. The CDR3 loop spans 16 amino acids. Trimming cost V 6 bases and J 4 bases; bases outside gene matches: 10. CDR1 ENHRY and CDR2 SYGVKD come from the germline V gene. The CDR3 DNA reads as TGTGCCATCAGCGAACGACAGGGGGTAATGGGAAACACCATATATTTT. Residues: CAISERQGVMGNTIYF.

The rearrangement links TRBV7-3 to TRBJ2-2, with 10 bases aligning to TRBD1. Per germline, CDR1 SGHTA and CDR2 FQGTGA. With V trimmed by 1 base and J by 3 bases, 20 bases remained unmatched. The CDR3 covers 22 residues. CDR3 sequence (DNA): TGTGCCAGCAGCTTAAGGCCTCTGTCCGGGGACAGGGGTCCGTTTGACACCGGGGAGCTGTTTTTT. Translated: CASSLRPLSGDRGPFDTGELFF.

This clone came up a few times. V and J are TRBV7-9 and TRBJ1-2, with 8 bases aligning to TRBD1. From germline, CDR1 is SEHNR and CDR2 FQNEAQ (reference sequence). Trimming removed 6 bases from V and 1 base from J; junction bases left unmatched: 7. The CDR3 is made up of 15 amino acids. The CDR3 region has the DNA TGTGCCAGCAGACGTGGGACAGGCGGTAACTATGGCTACACCTTC. Amino acid sequence: CASRRGTGGNYGYTF.

CDR3 DNA: TGTGCCAGCAGGAGGATACCCGGGAGGGAGCAGTACTTC. This sequence encodes CASRRIPGREQYF. The chain carries TRBV2 and TRBJ2-7, with 7 bases identical to TRBD2. The CDR3 totals 13 residues. V trimming: 6 bases; J trimming: 7 bases; junction bases outside the gene matches: 9. Germline-derived CDR1 and CDR2 are SNHLY and FYNNEI.

V gene TRBV2 combines with J gene TRBJ1-3; 9 bases line up with TRBD1. The CDR3 has 15 amino acids. V trimming: 5 bases; J trimming: 4 bases; junction bases outside the gene matches: 6. Germline V gene lookup returns CDR1 SNHLY and CDR2 FYNNEI. The CDR3 nucleotides are TGTGCCAGCAGTATGGGACAGGGAATGGGAAACACCATATATTTT. Residues: CASSMGQGMGNTIYF.

The J gene is TRBJ2-1, the V gene TRBV28; maybe TRBD2 (5 bases). Germline V CDR1 and CDR2: MDHEN, SYDVKM. The CDR3 spans 14 residues. V was clipped by 3 bases and J by 4 bases, with 10 bases between them. CDR3 residues: CASSLTGNYNEQFF. The CDR3, as DNA: TGTGCCAGCAGTTTGACCGGGAATTACAATGAGCAGTTCTTC.

This clone was counted between two and nine times. The chain carries TRBV4-1 and TRBJ2-1, with D possibly being TRBD2 (6 bases). The CDR3 extends over 16 amino acids. The germline V gene has CDR1 MGHRA and CDR2 YSYEKL. The V end was cut by 2 bases, the J end by 5 bases, with 16 bases between. The CDR3, as DNA: TGCGCCAGCAGCCAACTAGGGGAGGTCCAACACAATGAGCAGTTCTTC. Encoded protein: CASSQLGEVQHNEQFF.

The chain combines TRBV19 with TRBJ2-7, with TRBD2 as a possible D gene (5 bases). The CDR3 is 15 residues long. Per germline, CDR1 LNHDA and CDR2 SQIVND (reference sequence). The V gene lost 4 bases and the J gene lost 0 bases, with 13 bases spanning the gap. The CDR3 coding sequence is TGTGCCAGTAGTACCCGCGGCGGGCCCTCCTACGAGCAGTACTTC. It encodes CASSTRGGPSYEQYF.

This clone showed up just once. The V gene is TRBV7-9, the J gene TRBJ1-5; 8 positions match TRBD1. The germline V gene has CDR1 SEHNR and CDR2 FQNEAQ (reference sequence). The CDR3 is 13 residues long. V lost 1 base and J lost 13; bases outside the gene matches: 6. CDR3: CASSLEGRQGQHF. The CDR3 bases are TGTGCCAGCAGCTTAGAGGGGAGACAGGGGCAGCATTTT.